These 19 T cell receptor beta chains originate from one sample sequenced in a study of T cell changes during pregnancy in multiple sclerosis. Libraries were prepared by immunoSEQ multiplex PCR; TCRdb keeps only in-frame clonotypes and omits some of them. Of around 80,000 clones listed, around 92% were seen once; the top ten hold 2% to 2.5%. The sample was peripheral blood, taken before pregnancy. The receptors originated from a female donor with multiple sclerosis, enrolled in a pregnancy study.

This chain joins TRBV19 and TRBJ1-2, with 7 bases identical to TRBD1. The V gene end was trimmed by 3 bases and the J gene end by 8 bases; junction bases not matched to a gene: 9. CDR1 is LNHDA and CDR2 is SQIVND in the germline V gene (reference sequence). CDR3 length equals 14 residues. Here the CDR3 reads CASSMTGSLGGYTF. The CDR3 DNA follows: TGTGCCAGTAGTATGACAGGGTCACTGGGAGGCTACACCTTC.

This sequence joins TRBV29-1 and TRBJ2-5, with 10 nucleotides matching TRBD2. In germline, CDR1 is SQVTM, CDR2 ANQGSEA. The CDR3 is made up of 13 amino acids. V shed 8 bases, J shed 4 bases, and the junction held 7 bases outside the gene matches. In nucleotides, the CDR3 is TGCAGCACATCTAGCGGGAGAGGAGAGACCCAGTACTTC. Translating gives CSTSSGRGETQYF.

V gene TRBV18 combines with J gene TRBJ2-1, with D uncertain. CDR1 KGHSH and CDR2 LQKENI come from the germline V gene. V was pared by 0 bases and J by 0 bases, with 9 bases between. CDR3 size: 16 residues. CDR3 sequence (DNA): TGTGCCAGCTCACCACCGACGCGGAGCTCCTACAATGAGCAGTTCTTC. Its protein is CASSPPTRSSYNEQFF.

The chain uses TRBV28 and TRBJ1-1; D is uncertain. Germline assignment: CDR1 MDHEN and CDR2 SYDVKM. V was trimmed by 5 bases and J by 2 bases, leaving 12 bases between them. This CDR3 has 14 residues. CDR3 DNA sequence: TGTGCCAGCAGTCTGGTCATAGAAAACACTGAAGCTTTCTTT. Encoded protein: CASSLVIENTEAFF.

This sequence joins TRBV19 and TRBJ2-7, with a tentative D call TRBD1 (5 bases). Trimming took 1 base from V and 6 from J, leaving 10 bases between them. Germline CDR1 and CDR2: LNHDA and SQIVND (reference sequence). This CDR3 spans 13 amino acids. The CDR3 DNA follows: TGTGCCAGTAGTATAGGCCAGGGTGCCGAGCAGTACTTC. Its translation: CASSIGQGAEQYF.

The V and J genes are TRBV15 and TRBJ1-4; D is possibly TRBD1 (5 bases). The germline V and J ends were trimmed by 0 bases and 7 bases, with 9 bases remaining between them. Germline V gene sequence: CDR1 LNHNV, CDR2 YYDKDF (reference sequence). The CDR3 sequence is 14 residues long. CDR3 residues: CATSREGGAEKLFF. The CDR3 bases are TGTGCCACCAGCAGAGAGGGCGGGGCTGAAAAACTGTTTTTT.

The genes are TRBV5-4 and TRBJ2-5; tentative D call: TRBD1 (6 bases). CDR3 size: 13 residues. CDR1 is SGHNT, CDR2 YYREEE, per germline (reference sequence). V was shortened by 2 bases and J by 5 bases, with 10 bases between the two germline ends. The CDR3 loop reads CASSLQGIETQYF. The CDR3 DNA is TGTGCCAGCAGCTTACAGGGTATCGAGACCCAGTACTTC.

The chain joins TRBV6-1 to TRBJ2-1; 10 bases fit TRBD2. V lost 7 bases to trimming and J lost 10 bases; unmatched junction nucleotides: 7. Germline V CDR1 and CDR2: MNHNS, SASEGT. The CDR3 loop spans 13 amino acids. DNA of the CDR3: TGTGCCAGCACTCCGGGACTAGCGCCAGAGCAGTTCTTC. Protein product: CASTPGLAPEQFF.

V usage is TRBV18 and J usage is TRBJ2-7; D unclear. This CDR3 region has 12 residues. Trimming took 3 bases from V and 4 from J, leaving 7 bases between them. Germline V gene lookup returns CDR1 KGHSH and CDR2 LQKENI. CDR3 DNA: TGTGCCAGCTCACCGAGCGTATACGAGCAGTACTTC. It yields the protein CASSPSVYEQYF.

The rearrangement uses TRBV27 and TRBJ1-5, with unresolved D. The V end was cut by 0 bases, the J end by 7 bases, with 10 bases between. This CDR3 contains 14 residues. Germline V gene lookup returns CDR1 MNHEY and CDR2 SMNVEV (reference sequence). CDR3 DNA: TGTGCCAGCAGTTTATCGGTGGCCGGGCAGCCCCAGCATTTT. Translating it yields CASSLSVAGQPQHF.

The chain recombines TRBV5-8 with TRBJ1-2; D perhaps matches TRBD1 (6 bases). V was cut by 6 bases and J by 5 bases, with 14 bases left in between. The germline gives CDR1 SGHTS, CDR2 YDEGEE. The CDR3 sequence is 13 residues long. CDR3 nucleotide sequence: TGTGCCAGCAACCCACAGGGACGATATGGCTACACCTTC. Translation: CASNPQGRYGYTF.

The gene calls are TRBV4-2 and TRBJ1-2, with 7 nucleotides matching TRBD1. This CDR3 has 15 residues. Germline assignment: CDR1 LGHNA and CDR2 YNFKEQ. The V segment lost 5 bases and the J segment 7 bases; nucleotides outside the gene matches: 13. The chain's CDR3 is CASSRTGNRDGGYTF. The CDR3 DNA is TGTGCCAGCAGCAGGACAGGAAATAGGGATGGTGGCTACACCTTC.

The CDR3, as DNA: TGTGCCAGCAGCTTAGCGAATACAGGCCCCTACGAGCAGTACTTC. Translation: CASSLANTGPYEQYF. This chain joins TRBV7-2 and TRBJ2-7, with a possible D match to TRBD1 (5 bases). Between the trimmed V and J ends, which lost 0 bases and 2 bases, there was a span of 11 bases. The V gene's germline CDR1 is SGHTA and CDR2 FQGNSA. The CDR3 covers 15 residues.

The J gene is TRBJ1-1, the V gene TRBV19, with 7 bases identical to TRBD1. This CDR3 has 15 residues. The germline gives CDR1 LNHDA, CDR2 SQIVND (reference sequence). Trimming at V came to 4 bases and at J to 4 bases, leaving 9 bases not matched to a gene. The chain's CDR3 is CASSTSRGVTTEAFF. Here the CDR3 DNA reads TGTGCCAGTAGTACGAGCAGGGGGGTAACCACTGAAGCTTTCTTT.

This chain connects TRBV19 to TRBJ2-3, with D possibly matching TRBD2 (6 bases). The CDR3 has 14 residues. V lost 5 bases and J 3 bases, leaving 12 bases between the germline ends. Germline assignment: CDR1 LNHDA and CDR2 SQIVND (reference sequence). The CDR3 here is CASSLGTATDTQYF. In DNA form, the CDR3 reads TGTGCCAGTAGTCTGGGGACTGCGACAGATACGCAGTATTTT.

This rearrangement joins TRBV2 to TRBJ1-2; a possible D gene is TRBD1 (5 bases). Germline CDR1 reads SNHLY; CDR2 reads FYNNEI. The V and J ends lost 7 bases and 6 bases respectively, with 18 bases between them. The CDR3 runs 14 residues. CDR3 sequence reads: CASNVRTNHNGYTF. As DNA, the CDR3 is TGTGCCAGCAACGTTAGGACAAATCATAATGGCTACACCTTC.

The chain couples TRBV6-6 to TRBJ2-2; D is unresolved. The CDR3 is 13 residues long. Trimming took off 7 bases at V and 5 bases at J, with 11 bases between the two ends. Per the germline V gene, CDR1 is MNHNY and CDR2 is SVGAGI (reference sequence). The CDR3 DNA follows: TGTGCCAGCATCGCGCCGGAGACCGGGGAGCTGTTTTTT. Encoded protein: CASIAPETGELFF.

This chain joins TRBV18 and TRBJ2-7; TRBD2 aligns across 11 bases. This CDR3 has 22 amino acids. Trimming cost V 6 bases and J 6 bases; bases outside gene matches: 31. Germline-derived CDR1 and CDR2 are KGHSH and LQKENI. The CDR3 region is CASSARGGQTFTSGRNPREQYF. The CDR3 DNA sequence: TGTGCCAGCTCCGCAAGAGGTGGACAGACCTTCACTAGCGGGAGAAATCCCCGCGAGCAGTACTTC. Filled out from reference TRBV18 and TRBJ2-7, the complete variable domain reads NAGVMQNPRHLVRRRGQEARLRCSPMKGHSHVYWYRQLPEEGLKFMVYLQKENIIDESGMPKERFSAEFPKEGPSILRIQQVVRGDSAAYFCASSARGGQTFTSGRNPREQYFGPGTRLTVT.

This clone came up once. The V gene is TRBV5-4, the J gene TRBJ2-3; D unclear. V dropped 0 bases and J dropped 0 bases, with 11 bases sitting between them. The CDR3 runs to 16 residues. CDR1 is SGHNT and CDR2 is YYREEE in the germline V gene (reference sequence). This chain's CDR3 is CASSLGGKSSTDTQYF. The DNA for the CDR3 is TGTGCCAGCAGCTTGGGAGGAAAATCGAGCACAGATACGCAGTATTTT.